This T cell receptor (beta chain) derives from a study of control samples from healthy donors and cancer patients. Produced via immunoSEQ multiplex PCR; TCRdb's table is partial and in-frame only. The sample lists tens of thousands of clones; about four fifths were seen once. V trimming: 2 bases; J trimming: 4 bases; junction bases outside the gene matches: 4. Germline lookup yields CDR1 SGHTA and CDR2 FQGNSA. CDR3 length: 14 amino acids. The source of this sequence is a woman aged 50 to 60 with lung cancer. Sequencing was done on a sample of PBMCs. The chain links TRBV7-2 to TRBJ2-5, with TRBD2 matching over 7 bases. CDR3 DNA: TGTGCCAGCAGCTTAAGAGCGGGGATAGAGACCCAGTACTTC. As protein: CASSLRAGIETQYF.